Shown below are 21 T cell receptor beta chains from a single sample sequenced in a study of blood T cell repertoires in COVID-19. The protocol was immunoSEQ multiplex PCR, while the TCRdb copy is restricted to in-frame clones and leaves out a portion. The data hold about 220,000 clones, with 82% observed a single time. The sample taken for sequencing was peripheral blood. These receptors were obtained from a woman aged 65 to 85 with COVID-19, enrolled during active disease.

The chain has TRBV6-2 or TRBV6-3 and TRBJ1-2; 8 bases agree with TRBD1. The CDR3 consists of 14 residues. CDR1 is MNHEY, CDR2 SVGEGT, per germline. Trimming took 2 bases from V and 6 from J; bases not matched to a gene: 5. The CDR3 reads CASSYPAGGDGYTF. The CDR3 region has the DNA TGTGCCAGCAGTTACCCGGCAGGGGGCGATGGCTACACCTTC.

The genes are TRBV7-9 and TRBJ2-7; TRBD2 aligns across 13 bases. Germline V gives CDR1 SEHNR, CDR2 FQNEAQ (reference sequence). This CDR3 is built from 16 residues. V dropped 3 bases and J dropped 3; count of bases not matched to a gene: 5. The CDR3 bases are TGTGCCAGCAGCTTTGGACTAGCGGGAGCGTTCTACGAGCAGTACTTC. Its translation is CASSFGLAGAFYEQYF.

The chain couples TRBV19 to TRBJ2-3; D may be TRBD1 (6 bases). The CDR3 is made up of 15 amino acids. Trimming removed 2 bases from V and 6 bases from J, with 15 bases in between. CDR1 LNHDA and CDR2 SQIVND come from the germline V gene (reference sequence). CDR3 nucleotide sequence: TGTGCCAGTAGTATAAGGCTAGGGGGTTCGGATACGCAGTATTTT. It encodes CASSIRLGGSDTQYF.

V usage is TRBV5-1 and J usage is TRBJ2-6; D not resolved. CDR3 length: 14 amino acids. The V end was cut by 2 bases, the J end by 0 bases, with 3 bases between. Germline loops: CDR1 SGHRS, CDR2 YFSETQ. As DNA, the CDR3 is TGCGCCAGCAGCTTTTACTCTGGGGCCAACGTCCTGACTTTC. As protein: CASSFYSGANVLTF.

The rearrangement links TRBV28 to TRBJ2-7, with 8 nucleotides matching TRBD2. Germline trimming cut 11 bases from V and 1 base from J; bases unmatched to any gene: 13. Germline assignment: CDR1 MDHEN and CDR2 SYDVKM. The CDR3 is made up of 15 amino acids. The CDR3 DNA follows: TGTGCCGCCACTAGCGGAATACTGCAATCCTACGAGCAGTACTTC. Protein: CAATSGILQSYEQYF.

A single count supports this clone. At the DNA level, this CDR3 is encoded by other sequences in the same sample as well. J is TRBJ1-5 and V is TRBV28; D perhaps matches TRBD1 (5 bases). The CDR3 sequence is 13 residues long. Trimming left V 6 bases short and J 3 bases short, with 9 bases between. From germline, CDR1 is MDHEN and CDR2 SYDVKM. The CDR3 protein is CASSRQFNQPQHF. In DNA, the CDR3 is TGTGCCAGCAGCCGACAGTTCAATCAGCCCCAGCATTTT. Drawing the rest from reference TRBV28 and TRBJ1-5, the complete variable domain is DVKVTQSSRYLVKRTGEKVFLECVQDMDHENMFWYRQDPGLGLRLIYFSYDVKMKEKGDIPEGYSVSREKKERFSLILESASTNQTSMYLCASSRQFNQPQHFGDGTRLSIL.

The rearrangement joins TRBV6-6 to TRBJ1-1; TRBD1 matches 9 bases. This CDR3 has 19 amino acids. Per the germline V gene, CDR1 is MNHNY and CDR2 is SVGAGI (reference sequence). V lost 5 bases and J lost 1; bases outside the gene matches: 17. CDR3 amino acids: CASSLGQGFFGYGNTEAFF. The CDR3 region has the DNA TGTGCCAGCAGTCTGGGACAGGGATTTTTTGGTTACGGGAACACTGAAGCTTTCTTT.

The chain has TRBV19 and TRBJ1-4; 7 nucleotides match TRBD1. Trimming at V came to 3 bases and at J to 4 bases, leaving 5 bases not matched to a gene. The CDR3 contains 15 residues. CDR1 is LNHDA and CDR2 is SQIVND in the germline V gene (reference sequence). CDR3 DNA: TGTGCCAGTAGTATTTACAGGGGCGGTAATGAAAAACTGTTTTTT. Its protein product is CASSIYRGGNEKLFF.

The chain couples TRBV6-5 to TRBJ1-5; 7 bases fit TRBD1. The CDR3 extends over 14 amino acids. Germline CDR1 and CDR2: MNHEY and SVGAGI. J was trimmed by 4 bases and V by 6 bases; bases with no gene match: 6. As DNA, the CDR3 is TGTGCCAGCAGACCCGACAGGGCAAATCAGCCCCAGCATTTT. This codes for CASRPDRANQPQHF.

The genes are TRBV4-1 and TRBJ1-5; D gene ambiguous. Trimming removed 4 bases from V and 5 bases from J, with 15 bases in between. The CDR3 is 15 residues long. Germline assignment: CDR1 MGHRA and CDR2 YSYEKL. In DNA, the CDR3 is TGCGCCAGCAGCCGGGAAGGTGGGAGCTATCAGCCCCAGCATTTT. It yields the protein CASSREGGSYQPQHF.

The CDR3 spells CASSYSGEPSSYGYTF. In DNA form, the CDR3 reads TGTGCCAGCAGTTACTCTGGGGAGCCAAGTTCCTATGGCTACACCTTC. The V call is TRBV6-2 or TRBV6-3, the J call TRBJ1-2; D remains unclear. Germline values: CDR1 MNHEY, CDR2 SVGEGT. The V end was cut by 0 bases, the J end by 4 bases, with 15 bases between. The CDR3 has 16 residues.

The chain combines TRBV19 with TRBJ1-4; 7 bases map to TRBD1. The CDR3 has 15 amino acids. Germline CDR1 reads LNHDA; CDR2 reads SQIVND (reference sequence). The junction had 9 bases not matched to a gene; V was cut back by 3 bases and J by 8 bases. Here the CDR3 reads CASSIRQGRHEKLFF. The CDR3 DNA follows: TGTGCCAGTAGTATCCGACAGGGTAGGCACGAAAAACTGTTTTTT.

The chain couples TRBV7-8 to TRBJ2-5; 16 bases line up with TRBD2. The V gene's germline CDR1 is SGHVS and CDR2 FQNEAQ. CDR3 length equals 19 residues. V shed 3 bases and J 1 base; nucleotides not matched to a gene: 8. As DNA, the CDR3 is TGTGCCAGCAGCTTTAGGGGACTAGCGGGAGGGCCGTCCCAAGAGACCCAGTACTTC. Its protein is CASSFRGLAGGPSQETQYF. Combining the CDR3 with reference TRBV7-8 and TRBJ2-5 gives the whole variable domain GAGVSQSPRYKVAKRGQDVALRCDPISGHVSLFWYQQALGQGPEFLTYFQNEAQLDKSGLPSDRFFAERPEGSVSTLKIQRTQQEDSAVYLCASSFRGLAGGPSQETQYFGPGTRLLVL.

This sequence joins TRBV5-1 and TRBJ2-2; D might be TRBD2 (6 bases). Trimming cost V 4 bases and J 6 bases, with 19 bases left between them. Germline-derived CDR1 and CDR2 are SGHRS and YFSETQ. The length of the CDR3 is 16 residues. The CDR3 DNA reads as TGCGCCAGCAGCGTTGGGGGTCTGGGACTGCCCGGGGAGCTGTTTTTT. Its protein is CASSVGGLGLPGELFF.

The rearrangement links TRBV28 to TRBJ1-2; 9 bases are shared with TRBD1. The CDR3 loop spans 15 amino acids. The germline V gene has CDR1 MDHEN and CDR2 SYDVKM. V shed 7 bases, J shed 7 bases, and the junction held 13 bases outside the gene matches. The CDR3 region has the DNA TGTGCCAGCAACACGGTGGACAGGGGAAGGTTTGGCTACACCTTC. Translation: CASNTVDRGRFGYTF.

V gene TRBV19 combines with J gene TRBJ1-5, with TRBD1 as a possible D gene (5 bases). Trimming took off 5 bases at V and 7 bases at J, with 18 bases between the two ends. The CDR3 has 15 residues. In germline, CDR1 is LNHDA, CDR2 SQIVND (reference sequence). In nucleotides, the CDR3 is TGTGCCAGTAGTCCCTCGGCGAACACAGGACAGCCCCAGCATTTT. This sequence encodes CASSPSANTGQPQHF.

This chain uses TRBV11-2 with TRBJ2-5; 8 bases align to TRBD1. Germline CDR1 reads SGHAT; CDR2 reads FQNNGV. The CDR3 sequence is 16 residues long. The trim removed 3 bases at V and 2 bases at J, leaving 8 bases unmatched. CDR3 residues: CASSLGPTGGQETQYF. The DNA of the CDR3 is TGTGCCAGCAGCTTGGGTCCCACAGGGGGACAAGAGACCCAGTACTTC.

The chain links TRBV7-8 to TRBJ2-7; TRBD1 agrees at 9 bases. J lost 2 bases, V lost 4 bases, and 6 bases had no gene match. The CDR3 contains 15 residues. Germline CDR1 and CDR2: SGHVS and FQNEAQ. DNA of the CDR3: TGTGCCAGCAGCTATCTGGGGACAGGGACCTACGAGCAGTACTTC. Translation: CASSYLGTGTYEQYF.

V gene TRBV5-1 combines with J gene TRBJ2-5, with 7 bases identical to TRBD1. Germline V lookup: CDR1 SGHRS, CDR2 YFSETQ. This CDR3 has 14 residues. V lost 4 bases to trimming and J lost 4 bases; unmatched junction nucleotides: 7. The DNA for the CDR3 is TGCGCCAGCAGCCCCAACAGGGGAAGAGAGACCCAGTACTTC. This codes for CASSPNRGRETQYF.

The chain employs TRBV3-1 (or the pseudogene TRBV3-2) and TRBJ1-2, with 8 bases lining up with TRBD1. CDR1 and CDR2 from the germline V gene are LGHDT and YNNKEL (reference sequence). The CDR3 runs to 13 residues. Losses at the gene ends were 3 bases for V and 7 bases for J; bases not matched to a gene: 4. The chain's CDR3 is CASSQAQGGGYTF. The CDR3 coding sequence is TGTGCCAGCAGCCAGGCACAGGGGGGTGGCTACACCTTC.

With regard to this clone: Additional DNA sequences in this sample encode the identical CDR3. The J gene is TRBJ1-2, the V gene TRBV28; D is perhaps TRBD1 (5 bases). Trimming cost V 2 bases and J 5 bases, with 6 bases left between them. There are 12 residues in the CDR3. Germline V gives CDR1 MDHEN, CDR2 SYDVKM. CDR3 sequence reads: CASSLQGYGYTF. CDR3 in DNA: TGTGCCAGCAGTTTACAGGGTTATGGCTACACCTTC.